This TCR beta chain was retrieved from a study of CD8 T cells in Susac syndrome (dated by TCRdb to between 2018 and 2021). Turning to the overall study: The study used repertoire sequencing to test whether antigen drove CD8+ T cell activation and differentiation in Susac syndrome. Clonality of the CD8+ T cell repertoire was compared between roughly 13 healthy donors, about 14 Susac syndrome patients and some 15 multiple sclerosis patients. On the study overall, not on this receptor specifically: The number of individuals in the TCR sequencing and HLA analysis was acknowledged as relatively small.

RNA was extracted using the RNeasy kit, and about 0.5 to 1 ug of the RNA was reverse transcribed with random hexamers. The immunoSEQ multiplex PCR assay, covering 54 Vbeta and 13 Jbeta segments, was used to amplify TCR beta CDR3 regions. Bias from PCR amplification was corrected by using a synthetic template baseline for primer optimization and for computational correction. In the original analysis: Only productive sequences were kept, with reads annotated to V, D and J genes according to IMGT and analyzed in immunoSEQ Analyzer. To calculate clonality, Shannon entropy was normalized by log2 of the number of productive unique sequences and then subtracted from one. Public and private clones were assessed among the 100 most prevalent clones of each patient and control. Clones were defined as Susac-specific if absent from the healthy and MS cohorts, from around 1,100 published viral clones and from other ImmuneACCESS disease sequences. Starting from the raw public reads, TCRdb applied fastp trimming at Q25, assembled clones with MiXCR and retained in-frame beta chains. Rows with one shared CDR3 protein collapse into an entry with the most common genes and DNA. TCRdb, not the authors, supplied the V and J calls. This sample holds about 300,000 distinct CDR3 sequences; approximately 89% were observed only once. The ten largest clones take up 0.18% of the sample.

Peripheral blood CD8+ and CD4+ T cells from healthy donors, Susac syndrome patients and multiple sclerosis patients were profiled by high-throughput TCR beta sequencing. The multiple sclerosis controls were treatment-naive patients who had stable or active relapsing-remitting disease and met the revised McDonald criteria. CD8+ TEMRA cells were enriched by FACS, while bulk CD8+ and CD4+ T cells were purified by magnetic negative isolation. Blood was drawn into EDTA tubes, processed within 24 hours, and PBMCs were isolated by density gradient centrifugation. PBMCs intended for TCR sequencing were frozen in liquid nitrogen and were later thawed in a 37 degrees C water bath. The sorted or isolated CD4+, CD8+ and CD8+ TEMRA cells had a purity of 90% or higher. This clonotype occurred once. Its antigen is unknown. It has no much larger one-base neighbor in the sample; base qualities were not kept. Single-read evidence is weak.

The junction carries 12 bases between V and J, which are trimmed by 6 bases and 1 base respectively. The germline V gene supplies CDR1 SQVTM and CDR2 ANQGSEA. The CDR3 covers 13 residues, taking in both the cysteine and the phenylalanine. The read is trimmed to its CDR3 DNA, 39 bases read in frame from base 1. The receptor was isolated from a human donor with multiple sclerosis. The chain is assembled from TRBV29-1 and TRBJ1-1, with the identity of the D gene unclear. Source material: CD8+ T cells from PBMCs. At the DNA level, the sequence is TGCAGCGTCCCGGACGGAGGGAACACTGAAGCTTTCTTT. This gives the protein CSVPDGGNTEAFF.